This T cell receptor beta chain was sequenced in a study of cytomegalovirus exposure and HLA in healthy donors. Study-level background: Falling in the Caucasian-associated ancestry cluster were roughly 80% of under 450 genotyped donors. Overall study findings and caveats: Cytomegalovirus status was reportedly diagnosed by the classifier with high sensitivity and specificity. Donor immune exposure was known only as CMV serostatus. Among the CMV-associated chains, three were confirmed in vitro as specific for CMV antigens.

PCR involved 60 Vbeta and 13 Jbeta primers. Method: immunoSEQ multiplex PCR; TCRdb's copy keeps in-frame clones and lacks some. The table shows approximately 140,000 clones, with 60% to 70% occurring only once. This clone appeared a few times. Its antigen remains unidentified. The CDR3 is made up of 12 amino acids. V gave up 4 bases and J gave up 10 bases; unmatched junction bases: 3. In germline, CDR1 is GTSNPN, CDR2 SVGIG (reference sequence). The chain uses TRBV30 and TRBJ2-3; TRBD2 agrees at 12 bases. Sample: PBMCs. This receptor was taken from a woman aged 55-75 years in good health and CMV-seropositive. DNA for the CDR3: TGTGCCTGGACTAGCGGGGGGGGCTCGCAGTATTTT. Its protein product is CAWTSGGGSQYF. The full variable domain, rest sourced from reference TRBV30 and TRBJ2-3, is SQTIHQWPATLVQPVGSPLSLECTVEGTSNPNLYWYRQAAGRGLQLLFYSVGIGQISSEVPQNLSASRPQDRQFILSSKKLLLSDSGFYLCAWTSGGGSQYFGPGTRLTVL.